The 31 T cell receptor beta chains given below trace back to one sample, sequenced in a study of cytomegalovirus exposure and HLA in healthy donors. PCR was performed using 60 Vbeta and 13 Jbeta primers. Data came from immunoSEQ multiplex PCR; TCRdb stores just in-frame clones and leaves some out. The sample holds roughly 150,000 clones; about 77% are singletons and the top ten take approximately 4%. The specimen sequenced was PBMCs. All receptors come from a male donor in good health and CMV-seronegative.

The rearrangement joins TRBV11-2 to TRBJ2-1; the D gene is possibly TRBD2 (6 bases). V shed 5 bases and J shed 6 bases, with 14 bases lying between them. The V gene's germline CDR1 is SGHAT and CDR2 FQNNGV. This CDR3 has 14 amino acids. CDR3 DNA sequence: TGTGCCAGCAGCCGCCCCGGGACTGGCAATGAGCAGTTCTTC. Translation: CASSRPGTGNEQFF.

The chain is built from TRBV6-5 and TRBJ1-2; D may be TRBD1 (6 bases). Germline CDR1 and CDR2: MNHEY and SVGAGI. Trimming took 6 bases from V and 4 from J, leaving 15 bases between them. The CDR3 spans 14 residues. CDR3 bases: TGTGCCAGCAGGGACGTAGGGGGAAGCTATGGCTACACCTTC. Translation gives CASRDVGGSYGYTF.

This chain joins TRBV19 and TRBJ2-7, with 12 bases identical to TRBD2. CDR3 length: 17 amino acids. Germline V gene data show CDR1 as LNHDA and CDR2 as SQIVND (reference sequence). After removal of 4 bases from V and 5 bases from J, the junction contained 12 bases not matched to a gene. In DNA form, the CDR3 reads TGTGCCAGTAGTAGGAGACTAGCGGGGGTCCTCCAGGACGAGCAGTACTTC. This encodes CASSRRLAGVLQDEQYF.

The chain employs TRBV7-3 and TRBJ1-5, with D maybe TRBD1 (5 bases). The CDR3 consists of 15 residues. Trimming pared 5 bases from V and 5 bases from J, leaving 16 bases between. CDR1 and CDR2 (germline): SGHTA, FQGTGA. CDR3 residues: CASSDYTVRDQPQHF. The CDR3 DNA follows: TGTGCCAGCAGCGATTATACGGTCAGGGATCAGCCCCAGCATTTT.

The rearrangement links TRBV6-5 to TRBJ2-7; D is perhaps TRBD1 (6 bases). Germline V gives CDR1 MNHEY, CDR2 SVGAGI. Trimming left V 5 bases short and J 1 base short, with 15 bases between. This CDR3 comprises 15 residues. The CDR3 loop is CASSGSDRRSYEQYF. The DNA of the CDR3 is TGTGCCAGCAGTGGGTCCGACAGGCGATCCTACGAGCAGTACTTC.

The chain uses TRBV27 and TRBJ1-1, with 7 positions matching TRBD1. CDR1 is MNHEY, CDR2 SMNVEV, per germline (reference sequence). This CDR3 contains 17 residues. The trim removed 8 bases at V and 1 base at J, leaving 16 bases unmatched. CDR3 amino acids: CASRQGRHQNKNTEAFF. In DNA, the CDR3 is TGTGCCAGCCGACAGGGCCGACACCAAAATAAGAACACTGAAGCTTTCTTT.

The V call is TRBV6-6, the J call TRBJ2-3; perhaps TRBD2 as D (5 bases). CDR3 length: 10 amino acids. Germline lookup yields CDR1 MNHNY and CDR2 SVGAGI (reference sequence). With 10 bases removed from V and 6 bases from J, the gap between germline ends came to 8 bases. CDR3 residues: CATTGDTQYF. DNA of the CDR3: TGTGCCACAACGGGGGATACGCAGTATTTT.

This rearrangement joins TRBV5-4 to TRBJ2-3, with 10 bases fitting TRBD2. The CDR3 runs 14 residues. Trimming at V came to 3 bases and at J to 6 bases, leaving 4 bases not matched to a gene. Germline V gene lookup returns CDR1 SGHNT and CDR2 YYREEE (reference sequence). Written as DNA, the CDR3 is TGTGCCAGCAGCTCCTCTAGCGGGAGTGATACGCAGTATTTT. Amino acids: CASSSSSGSDTQYF.

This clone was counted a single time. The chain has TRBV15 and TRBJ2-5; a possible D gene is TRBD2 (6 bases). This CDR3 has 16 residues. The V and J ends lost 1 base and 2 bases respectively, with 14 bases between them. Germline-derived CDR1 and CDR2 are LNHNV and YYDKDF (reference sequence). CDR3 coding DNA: TGTGCCACCAGCAGAGGGAGGGGTAATCCGCAAGAGACCCAGTACTTC. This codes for CATSRGRGNPQETQYF. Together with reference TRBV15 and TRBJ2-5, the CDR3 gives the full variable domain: DAMVIQNPRYQVTQFGKPVTLSCSQTLNHNVMYWYQQKSSQAPKLLFHYYDKDFNNEADTPDNFQSRRPNTSFCFLDIRSPGLGDTAMYLCATSRGRGNPQETQYFGPGTRLLVL.

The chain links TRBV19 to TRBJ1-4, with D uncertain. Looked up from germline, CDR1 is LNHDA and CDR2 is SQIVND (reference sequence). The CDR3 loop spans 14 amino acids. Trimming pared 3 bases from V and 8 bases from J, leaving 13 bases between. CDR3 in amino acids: CASSMDGVVEKLFF. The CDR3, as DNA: TGTGCCAGTAGTATGGATGGAGTGGTAGAAAAACTGTTTTTT.

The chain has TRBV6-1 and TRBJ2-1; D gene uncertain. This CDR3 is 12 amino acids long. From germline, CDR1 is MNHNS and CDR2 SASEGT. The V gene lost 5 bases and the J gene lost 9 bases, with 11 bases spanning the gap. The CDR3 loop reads CASSPPTIEQFF. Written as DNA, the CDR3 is TGTGCCAGCAGTCCCCCCACAATTGAGCAGTTCTTC.

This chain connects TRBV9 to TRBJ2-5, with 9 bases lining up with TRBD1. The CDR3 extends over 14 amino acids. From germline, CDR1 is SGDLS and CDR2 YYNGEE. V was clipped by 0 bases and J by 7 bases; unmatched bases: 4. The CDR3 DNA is TGTGCCAGCAGCGTAGGACAGGGGGAAGGGACCCAGTACTTC. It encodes CASSVGQGEGTQYF. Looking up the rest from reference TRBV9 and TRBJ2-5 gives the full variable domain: DSGVTQTPKHLITATGQRVTLRCSPRSGDLSVYWYQQSLDQGLQFLIQYYNGEERAKGNILERFSAQQFPDLHSELNLSSLELGDSALYFCASSVGQGEGTQYFGPGTRLLVL.

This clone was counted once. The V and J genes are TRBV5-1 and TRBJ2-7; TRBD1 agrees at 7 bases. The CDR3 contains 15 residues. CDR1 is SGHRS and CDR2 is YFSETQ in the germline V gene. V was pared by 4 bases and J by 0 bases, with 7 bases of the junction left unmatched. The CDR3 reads CASSLGTASSYEQYF. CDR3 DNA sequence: TGCGCCAGCAGCCTCGGGACAGCCAGCTCCTACGAGCAGTACTTC.

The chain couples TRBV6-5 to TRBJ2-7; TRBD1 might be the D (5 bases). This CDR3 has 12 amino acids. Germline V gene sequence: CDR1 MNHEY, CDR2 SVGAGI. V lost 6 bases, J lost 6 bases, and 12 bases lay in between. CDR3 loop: CASRGQTGEQYF. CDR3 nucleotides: TGTGCCAGCAGGGGGCAAACGGGCGAGCAGTACTTC.

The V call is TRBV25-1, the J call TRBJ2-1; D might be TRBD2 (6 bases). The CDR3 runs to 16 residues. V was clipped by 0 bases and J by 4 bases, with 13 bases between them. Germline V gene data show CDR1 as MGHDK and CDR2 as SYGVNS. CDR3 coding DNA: TGTGCCAGCAGTGAATATGGGGGGAACTATTACAATGAGCAGTTCTTC. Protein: CASSEYGGNYYNEQFF.

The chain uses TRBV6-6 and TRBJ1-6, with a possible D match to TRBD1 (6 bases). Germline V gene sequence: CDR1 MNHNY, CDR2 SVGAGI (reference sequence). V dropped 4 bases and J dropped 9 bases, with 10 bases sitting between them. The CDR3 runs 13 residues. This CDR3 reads CASSSTGISPLHF. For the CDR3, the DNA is TGTGCCAGCAGTTCCACAGGGATTTCACCCCTCCACTTT.

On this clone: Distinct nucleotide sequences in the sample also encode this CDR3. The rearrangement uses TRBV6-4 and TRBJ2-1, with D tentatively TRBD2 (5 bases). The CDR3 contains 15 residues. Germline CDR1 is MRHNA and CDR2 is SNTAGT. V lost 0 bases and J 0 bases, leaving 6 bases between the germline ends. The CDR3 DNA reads TGTGCCAGCAGTGACTCAAGCGGCTCCTACAATGAGCAGTTCTTC. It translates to CASSDSSGSYNEQFF.

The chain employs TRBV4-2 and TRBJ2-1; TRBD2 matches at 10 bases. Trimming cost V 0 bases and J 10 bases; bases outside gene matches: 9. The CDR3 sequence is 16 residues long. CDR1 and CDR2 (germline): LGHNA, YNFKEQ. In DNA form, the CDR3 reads TGTGCCAGCAGCCAAGATATGGCTAGCGGGAGTAGGGAGCAGTTCTTC. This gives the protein CASSQDMASGSREQFF.

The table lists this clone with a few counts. CDR3 residues: CASSFRGLGNQPQHF. DNA of the CDR3: TGTGCCAGCAGCTTTAGGGGGCTGGGCAATCAGCCCCAGCATTTT. V is TRBV7-2 and J is TRBJ1-5; TRBD1 aligns across 7 bases. The germline V gene encodes CDR1 SGHTA and CDR2 FQGNSA. V lost 3 bases, J lost 2 bases, and 4 bases stayed unmatched. The CDR3 consists of 15 residues.

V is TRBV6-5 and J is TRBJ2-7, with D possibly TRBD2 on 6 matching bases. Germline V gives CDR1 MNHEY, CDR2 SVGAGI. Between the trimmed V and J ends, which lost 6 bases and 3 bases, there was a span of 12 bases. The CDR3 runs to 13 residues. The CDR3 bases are TGTGCCAGCAGACCACCGGGACTCTACGAGCAGTACTTC. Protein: CASRPPGLYEQYF.

Here the CDR3 reads CASSPQEHSYEQYF. CDR3 DNA sequence: TGTGCCAGCAGTCCTCAGGAACACTCCTACGAGCAGTACTTC. V gene TRBV27 combines with J gene TRBJ2-7; no definite D call. The CDR3 is 14 amino acids. Germline V lookup: CDR1 MNHEY, CDR2 SMNVEV (reference sequence). Trimming shortened V by 5 bases and J by 0 bases, and 11 bases separated the two germline ends.

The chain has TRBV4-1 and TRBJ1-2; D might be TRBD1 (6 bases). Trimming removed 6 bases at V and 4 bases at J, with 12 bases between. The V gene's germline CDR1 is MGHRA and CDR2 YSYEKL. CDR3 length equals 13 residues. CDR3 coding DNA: TGCGCCAGCAGACCAGGACAGACCTATGGCTACACCTTC. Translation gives CASRPGQTYGYTF.

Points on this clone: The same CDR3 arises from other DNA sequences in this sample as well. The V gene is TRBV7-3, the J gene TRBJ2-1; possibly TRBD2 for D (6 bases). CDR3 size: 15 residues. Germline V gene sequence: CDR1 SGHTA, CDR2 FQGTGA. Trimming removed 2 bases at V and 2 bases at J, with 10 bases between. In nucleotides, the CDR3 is TGTGCCAGCAGCTTAGTTGCGGGGCCCTACAATGAGCAGTTCTTC. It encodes CASSLVAGPYNEQFF.

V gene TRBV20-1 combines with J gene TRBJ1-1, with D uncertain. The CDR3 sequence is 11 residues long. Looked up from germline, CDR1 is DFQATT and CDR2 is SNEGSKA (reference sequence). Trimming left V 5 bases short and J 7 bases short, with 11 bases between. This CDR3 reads CSAAQDLEAFF. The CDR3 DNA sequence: TGCAGTGCTGCCCAGGATCTTGAAGCTTTCTTT.

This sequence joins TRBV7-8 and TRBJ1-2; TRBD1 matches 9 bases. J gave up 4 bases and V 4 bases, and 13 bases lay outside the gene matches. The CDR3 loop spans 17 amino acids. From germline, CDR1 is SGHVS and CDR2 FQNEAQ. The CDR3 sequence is CASSSYPGTGRLYGYTF. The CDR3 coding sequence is TGTGCCAGCAGCTCTTACCCCGGGACAGGGAGGCTCTATGGCTACACCTTC.

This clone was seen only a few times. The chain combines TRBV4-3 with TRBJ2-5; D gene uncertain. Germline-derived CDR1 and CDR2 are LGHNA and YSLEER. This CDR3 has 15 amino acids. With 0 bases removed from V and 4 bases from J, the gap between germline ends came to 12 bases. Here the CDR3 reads CASSQDRMPGETQYF. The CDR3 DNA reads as TGCGCCAGCAGCCAAGATCGGATGCCGGGAGAGACCCAGTACTTC.

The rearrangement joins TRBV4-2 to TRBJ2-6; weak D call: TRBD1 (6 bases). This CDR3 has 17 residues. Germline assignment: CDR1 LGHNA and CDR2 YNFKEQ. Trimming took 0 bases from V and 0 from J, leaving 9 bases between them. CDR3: CASSQDRTASGANVLTF. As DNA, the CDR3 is TGTGCCAGCAGCCAAGATCGGACAGCCTCTGGGGCCAACGTCCTGACTTTC.

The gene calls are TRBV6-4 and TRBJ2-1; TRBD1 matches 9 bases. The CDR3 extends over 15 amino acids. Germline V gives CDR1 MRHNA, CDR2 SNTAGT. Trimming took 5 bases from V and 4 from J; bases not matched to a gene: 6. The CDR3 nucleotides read TGTGCCAGCAGTCCTGGGACAGGGACGTACAATGAGCAGTTCTTC. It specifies CASSPGTGTYNEQFF.

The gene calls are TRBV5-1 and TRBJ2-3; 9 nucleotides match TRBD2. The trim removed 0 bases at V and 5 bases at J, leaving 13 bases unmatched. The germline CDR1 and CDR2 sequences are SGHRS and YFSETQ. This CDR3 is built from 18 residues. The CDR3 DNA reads TGCGCCAGCAGCTTGGCCTTTGCGGGAGGGCCCTATCAAGATACGCAGTATTTT. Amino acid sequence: CASSLAFAGGPYQDTQYF.

CDR3 in DNA: TGCGCCAGCAGCTTGGACAGCGGCTCAGATACGCAGTATTTT. Its translation: CASSLDSGSDTQYF. The V call is TRBV5-1, the J call TRBJ2-3; tentatively, D is TRBD2 (5 bases). Trimming shortened V by 0 bases and J by 4 bases, and 9 bases separated the two germline ends. This CDR3 region has 14 residues. Per the germline V gene, CDR1 is SGHRS and CDR2 is YFSETQ.

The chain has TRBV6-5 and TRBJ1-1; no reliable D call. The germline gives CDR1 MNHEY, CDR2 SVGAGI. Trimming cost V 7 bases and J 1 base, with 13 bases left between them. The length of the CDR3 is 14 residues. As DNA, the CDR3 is TGTGCCAGCACCGACTCGGGGTGGAACACTGAAGCTTTCTTT. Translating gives CASTDSGWNTEAFF.